These 3 T cell receptor beta chains came from one sample sequenced in a study of blood T cell repertoires in COVID-19. Assay used: immunoSEQ multiplex PCR; TCRdb lists only in-frame clones, some missing. The sample contains around 200,000 clones, over 75% of which appear only once. Sequencing was done on a sample of peripheral blood. These receptors came from a woman in her forties or fifties with acute or convalescent COVID-19.

The chain uses TRBV7-2 and TRBJ2-7, with TRBD1 matching over 10 bases. The CDR3 runs 15 residues. With V trimmed by 3 bases and J by 3 bases, 5 bases remained unmatched. Germline assignment: CDR1 SGHTA and CDR2 FQGNSA. The CDR3 DNA reads as TGTGCCAGCAGCTTGCCGGGACAGGGGATCTACGAGCAGTACTTC. It encodes CASSLPGQGIYEQYF.

V and J are TRBV2 and TRBJ2-1; 7 nucleotides agree with TRBD2. Losses at the gene ends were 4 bases for V and 12 bases for J; bases not matched to a gene: 9. The CDR3 contains 13 residues. Germline loops: CDR1 SNHLY, CDR2 FYNNEI. In nucleotides, the CDR3 is TGTGCCAGCAGTGCTGGCGGGGGTCGGGTGCAGTTCTTC. It codes for CASSAGGGRVQFF.

The chain carries TRBV7-8 and TRBJ2-3, with D perhaps TRBD2 (6 bases). The CDR3 totals 14 residues. Trimming cost V 0 bases and J 4 bases, with 8 bases left between them. The germline V gene encodes CDR1 SGHVS and CDR2 FQNEAQ. CDR3 coding DNA: TGTGCCAGCAGCTTAGCGGGAGGCTCAGATACGCAGTATTTT. Protein sequence: CASSLAGGSDTQYF.